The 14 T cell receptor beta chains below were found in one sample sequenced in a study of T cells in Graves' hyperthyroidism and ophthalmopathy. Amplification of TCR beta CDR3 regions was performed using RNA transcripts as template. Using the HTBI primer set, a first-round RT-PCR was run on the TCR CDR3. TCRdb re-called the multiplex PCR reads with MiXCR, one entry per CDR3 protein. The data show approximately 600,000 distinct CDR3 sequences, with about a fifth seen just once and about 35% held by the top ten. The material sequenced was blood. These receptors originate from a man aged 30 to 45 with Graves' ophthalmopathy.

The CDR3 spells CASSDQNRVLGETQYF. The CDR3 coding sequence is TGTGCCAGCAGTGACCAAAACAGGGTTTTGGGAGAGACCCAGTACTTC. The chain recombines TRBV6-1 with TRBJ2-5; perhaps TRBD1 as D (6 bases). The CDR3 has 16 residues. Deletions cut 3 bases from V and 4 bases from J, with 18 bases between. Germline CDR1 MNHNS, CDR2 SASEGT.

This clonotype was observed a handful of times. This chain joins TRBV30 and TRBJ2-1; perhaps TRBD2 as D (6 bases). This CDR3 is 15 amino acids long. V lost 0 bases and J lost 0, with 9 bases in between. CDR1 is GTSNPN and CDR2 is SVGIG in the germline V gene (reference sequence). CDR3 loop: CAWSVDGSSYNEQFF. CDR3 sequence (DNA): TGTGCCTGGAGTGTAGACGGGAGCTCCTACAATGAGCAGTTCTTC.

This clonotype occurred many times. In DNA form, the CDR3 reads TGTGCCAGCAGTTTAAGCCTAGCATCCTACGAGCAGTACTTC. Translation: CASSLSLASYEQYF. This sequence joins TRBV28 and TRBJ2-7, with TRBD2 as a possible D gene (5 bases). This CDR3 is 14 amino acids long. Deletions cut 2 bases from V and 1 base from J, with 9 bases between. Germline V lookup: CDR1 MDHEN, CDR2 SYDVKM.

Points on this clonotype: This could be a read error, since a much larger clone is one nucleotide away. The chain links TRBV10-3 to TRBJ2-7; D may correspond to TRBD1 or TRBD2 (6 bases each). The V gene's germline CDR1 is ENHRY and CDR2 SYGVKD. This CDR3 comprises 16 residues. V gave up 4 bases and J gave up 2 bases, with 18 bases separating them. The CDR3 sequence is CAISVRGPPDTYEQYF. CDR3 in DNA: TGTGCCATCAGTGTCCGGGGGCCTCCTGACACCTACGAGCAGTACTTC.

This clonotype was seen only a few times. In DNA, the CDR3 is TGTGCCAGCAGCCAATCGGGACTCGGCACCACAGATACGCAGTATTTT. Translated: CASSQSGLGTTDTQYF. J is TRBJ2-3 and V is TRBV4-2; D possibly corresponds to TRBD2 (6 bases). Germline V CDR1 and CDR2: LGHNA, YNFKEQ. Trimming pared 2 bases from V and 2 bases from J, leaving 14 bases between. CDR3 size: 16 residues.

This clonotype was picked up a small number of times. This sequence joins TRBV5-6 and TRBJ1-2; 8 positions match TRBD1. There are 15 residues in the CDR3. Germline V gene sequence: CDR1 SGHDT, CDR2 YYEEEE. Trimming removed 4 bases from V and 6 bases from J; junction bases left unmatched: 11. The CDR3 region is CASSLSTGVVHGYTF. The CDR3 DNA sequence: TGTGCCAGCAGCCTGTCGACAGGGGTGGTTCATGGCTACACCTTC.

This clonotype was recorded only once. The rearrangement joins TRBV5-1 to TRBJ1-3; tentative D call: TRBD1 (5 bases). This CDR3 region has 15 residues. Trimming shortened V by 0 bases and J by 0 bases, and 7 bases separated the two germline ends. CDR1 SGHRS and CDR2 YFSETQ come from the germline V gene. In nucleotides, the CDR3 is TGCGCCAGCAGCTTGGGAGGGGTCTCTGGAAACACCATATATTTT. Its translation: CASSLGGVSGNTIYF.

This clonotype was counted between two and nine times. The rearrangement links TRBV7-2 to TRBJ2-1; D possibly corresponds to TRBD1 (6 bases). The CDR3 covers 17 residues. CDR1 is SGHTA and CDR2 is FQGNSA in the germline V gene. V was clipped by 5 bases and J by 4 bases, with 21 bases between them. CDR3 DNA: TGTGCCAGCAGCCCTCGTCGATTTGGGGGCCCTTACAATGAGCAGTTCTTC. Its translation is CASSPRRFGGPYNEQFF.

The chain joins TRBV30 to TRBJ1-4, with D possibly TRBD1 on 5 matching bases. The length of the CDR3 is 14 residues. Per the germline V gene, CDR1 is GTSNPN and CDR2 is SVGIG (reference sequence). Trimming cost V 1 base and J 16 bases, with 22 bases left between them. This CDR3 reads CAWSGGQFGSWAFF. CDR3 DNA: TGTGCCTGGAGTGGGGGCCAATTCGGCTCTTGGGCGTTTTTT.

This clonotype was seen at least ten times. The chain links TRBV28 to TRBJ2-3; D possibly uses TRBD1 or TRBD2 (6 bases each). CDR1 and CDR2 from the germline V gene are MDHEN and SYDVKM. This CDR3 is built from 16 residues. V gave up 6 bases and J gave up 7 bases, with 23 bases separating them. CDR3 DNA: TGTGCCAGCAGCTTTGCCACTCGGGGGCCCACGCATACGCAGTATTTT. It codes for CASSFATRGPTHTQYF.

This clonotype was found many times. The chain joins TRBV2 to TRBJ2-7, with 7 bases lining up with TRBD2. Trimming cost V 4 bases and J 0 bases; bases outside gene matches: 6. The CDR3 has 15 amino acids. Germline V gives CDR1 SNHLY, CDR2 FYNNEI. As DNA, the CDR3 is TGTGCCAGCAGTGGGTCCGGGGAGGGCTCCTACGAGCAGTACTTC. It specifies CASSGSGEGSYEQYF.

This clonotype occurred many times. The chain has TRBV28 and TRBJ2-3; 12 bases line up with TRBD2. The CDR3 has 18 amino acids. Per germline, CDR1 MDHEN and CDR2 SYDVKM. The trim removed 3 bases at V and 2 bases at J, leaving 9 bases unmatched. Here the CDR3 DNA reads TGTGCCAGCAGTTTGGGCCCGGGGACTAGCGGGCACACAGATACGCAGTATTTT. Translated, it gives CASSLGPGTSGHTDTQYF.

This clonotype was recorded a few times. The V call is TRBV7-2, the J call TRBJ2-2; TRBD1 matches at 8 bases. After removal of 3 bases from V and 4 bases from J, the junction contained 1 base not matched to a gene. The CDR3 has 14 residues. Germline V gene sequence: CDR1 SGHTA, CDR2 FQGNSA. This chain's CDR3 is CASSFDRGTGELFF. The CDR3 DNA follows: TGTGCCAGCAGCTTTGACAGGGGCACCGGGGAGCTGTTTTTT.

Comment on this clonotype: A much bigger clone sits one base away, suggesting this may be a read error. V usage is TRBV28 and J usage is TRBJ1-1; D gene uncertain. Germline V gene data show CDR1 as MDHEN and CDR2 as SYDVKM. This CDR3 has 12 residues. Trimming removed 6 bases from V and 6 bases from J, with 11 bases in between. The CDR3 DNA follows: TGTGCCAGCAGACCTCGGATGGCTGAAGCTTTCTTT. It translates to CASRPRMAEAFF.